A single sample gave rise to the 4 T cell receptor beta chains below, sequenced in a study of blood T cell repertoires in COVID-19. TCRdb's copy holds only in-frame clones and misses some; the assay was immunoSEQ multiplex PCR. The sample contains roughly 320,000 clones, 90% of which appear only once. The sample taken for sequencing was peripheral blood. These receptors originate from a woman aged 50 to 65 with COVID-19, enrolled during active disease.

This chain connects TRBV6-1 to TRBJ2-7, with a tentative D call TRBD2 (5 bases). CDR3 length: 14 amino acids. V was cut by 0 bases and J by 10 bases, with 16 bases left in between. Germline CDR1 MNHNS, CDR2 SASEGT. The CDR3, as DNA: TGTGCCAGCAGTGAAGCAGGGAGCACCGTGGCACAGTACTTC. This encodes CASSEAGSTVAQYF.

The genes are TRBV4-2 and TRBJ2-1; D unclear. The CDR3 has 17 amino acids. In germline, CDR1 is LGHNA, CDR2 YNFKEQ. V gave up 1 base and J gave up 0 bases, with 13 bases separating them. The CDR3: CASSQVSAQSSYNEQFF. The CDR3 region has the DNA TGTGCCAGCAGCCAAGTAAGCGCGCAGTCCTCCTACAATGAGCAGTTCTTC.

The rearrangement joins TRBV19 to TRBJ2-7, with D possibly matching TRBD1 (5 bases). The CDR3 contains 12 residues. CDR1 is LNHDA, CDR2 SQIVND, per germline (reference sequence). The V gene lost 5 bases and the J gene lost 4 bases, with 9 bases spanning the gap. This CDR3 reads CASSYQGYEQYF. The CDR3 DNA is TGTGCCAGTAGTTACCAGGGTTACGAGCAGTACTTC.

The chain is built from TRBV5-1 and TRBJ2-5; weak D call: TRBD2 (6 bases). The length of the CDR3 is 17 residues. CDR1 and CDR2 (germline): SGHRS, YFSETQ. Trimming cost V 1 base and J 5 bases, with 21 bases left between them. The CDR3: CASSLSEGVLAYETQYF. CDR3 coding DNA: TGCGCCAGCAGCTTGAGCGAAGGGGTACTAGCTTACGAGACCCAGTACTTC.